This note documents a single T cell receptor beta chain sequence. The ends lost 3 bases at V and 5 bases at J; junction bases unmatched: 11. Germline CDR1 reads GTSNPN; CDR2 reads SVGIG (reference sequence). This CDR3 comprises 16 residues. The sample belongs to a study of T cells in Graves' hyperthyroidism and ophthalmopathy. From RNA transcripts, TCR beta CDR3 regions were amplified. An initial round of RT-PCR targeting the TCR CDR3 relied on the HTBI primer set. TCRdb ran MiXCR on the multiplex PCR reads and lists one entry per CDR3 protein. The profile covers a few hundred thousand distinct CDR3 sequences, with 25% appearing a single time and about 70% taken by the ten largest. Calling Graves' hyperthyroidism stable meant ophthalmopathy did not progress within 18 months.

This chain links TRBV30 with TRBJ2-2; 8 nucleotides align to TRBD1. This sequence was found in a man aged 50-60 years with Graves' hyperthyroidism. Input material: blood. The CDR3 protein is CAWSLLGQGATGELFF. The CDR3 nucleotides are TGTGCCTGGAGCCTACTGGGGCAGGGGGCGACCGGGGAGCTGTTTTTT. Supplemented by reference TRBV30 and TRBJ2-2, the full variable domain reads SQTIHQWPATLVQPVGSPLSLECTVEGTSNPNLYWYRQAAGRGLQLLFYSVGIGQISSEVPQNLSASRPQDRQFILSSKKLLLSDSGFYLCAWSLLGQGATGELFFGEGSRLTVL.